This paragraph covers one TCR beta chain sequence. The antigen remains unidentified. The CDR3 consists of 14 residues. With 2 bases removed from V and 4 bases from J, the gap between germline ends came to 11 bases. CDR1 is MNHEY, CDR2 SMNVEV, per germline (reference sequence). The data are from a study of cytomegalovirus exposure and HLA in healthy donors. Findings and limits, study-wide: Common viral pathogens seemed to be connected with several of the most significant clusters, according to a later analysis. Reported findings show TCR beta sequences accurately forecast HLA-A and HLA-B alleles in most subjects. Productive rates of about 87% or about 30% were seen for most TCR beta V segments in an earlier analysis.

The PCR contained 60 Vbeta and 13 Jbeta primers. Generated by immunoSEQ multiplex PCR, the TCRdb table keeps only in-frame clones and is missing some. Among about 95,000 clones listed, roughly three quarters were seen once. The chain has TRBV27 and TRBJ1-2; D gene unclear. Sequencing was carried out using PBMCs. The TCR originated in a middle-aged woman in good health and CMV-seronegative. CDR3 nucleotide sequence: TGTGCCAGCAGTTTAGCCCCGTCCAGCTATGGCTACACCTTC. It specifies CASSLAPSSYGYTF.